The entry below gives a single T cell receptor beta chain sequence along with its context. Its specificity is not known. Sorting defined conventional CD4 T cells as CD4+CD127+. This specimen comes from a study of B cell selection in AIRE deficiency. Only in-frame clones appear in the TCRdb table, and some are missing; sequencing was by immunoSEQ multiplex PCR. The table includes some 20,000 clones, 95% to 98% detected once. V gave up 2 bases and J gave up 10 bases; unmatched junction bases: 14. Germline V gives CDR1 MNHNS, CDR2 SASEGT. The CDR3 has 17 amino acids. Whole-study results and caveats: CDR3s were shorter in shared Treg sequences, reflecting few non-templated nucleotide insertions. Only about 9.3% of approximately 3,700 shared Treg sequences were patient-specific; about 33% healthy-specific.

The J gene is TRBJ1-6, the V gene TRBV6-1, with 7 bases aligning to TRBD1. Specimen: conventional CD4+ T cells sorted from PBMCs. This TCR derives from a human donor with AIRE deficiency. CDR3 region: CASSESRGQYQISPLHF. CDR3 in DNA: TGTGCCAGCAGTGAAAGCCGGGGACAGTACCAAATATCACCCCTCCACTTT.